This TCR beta chain came from a study of blood T cell repertoires in COVID-19. Study details: The United States, Italy and Spain were the sources of the acute and convalescent COVID-19 samples.

This clone occurred a few times. This CDR3 is built from 15 residues. CDR1 MGHRA and CDR2 YSYEKL come from the germline V gene. Trimming took 4 bases from V and 0 from J, leaving 12 bases between them. Using immunoSEQ multiplex PCR, the repertoire was profiled, and TCRdb retains in-frame clones only, with some absent. The table lists about 250,000 clones, roughly 80% of them singletons, with roughly 5.3% in the top ten. Individuals drawn from 20 to 25 US areas were about 18 to 90 years old. Which cohort a participant joined came from the clinical history participants gave. A PCR-confirmed or clinician-diagnosed COVID-19 case had contacted exposed participants within 2 weeks of entry.

This clonotype originated in a man between 40 and 49 years old who had been exposed to COVID-19. Sequencing was carried out using PBMCs or T cells enriched from blood (not recorded which). J is TRBJ1-2 and V is TRBV4-1, with D perhaps matching TRBD1 (6 bases). CDR3 residues: CASSPGQEANYGYTF. As DNA, the CDR3 is TGCGCCAGCAGCCCGGGACAAGAAGCTAACTATGGCTACACCTTC.